This T cell receptor beta chain stems from a study of blood T cell repertoires in COVID-19. About the research overall: COVID-19 samples collected from the United States, Italy and Spain covered acute and convalescent phases. T cells, B-cell-depleted T cells, or PBMCs provided the cDNA or gDNA that served as material.

Per the study methods: Scientists estimated how many nucleated cells there were by amplifying reference gene primers. Only in-frame clones appear in the TCRdb table, and some are missing; sequencing was by immunoSEQ multiplex PCR. The V and J calls and the clone size are those of that table, but D and trimming were determined from the DNA. The repertoire consists of some 45,000 clones, with 60% to 80% occurring once and the leading ten covering around 17%. This clone has more than one count but fewer than ten. This CDR3 comprises 12 residues. CDR1 is SGHRS and CDR2 is YFSETQ in the germline V gene. V lost 2 bases, J lost 7 bases, and 7 bases lay in between.

Specimen: peripheral blood. The chain combines TRBV5-1 with TRBJ2-1; perhaps TRBD1 as D (5 bases). The receptor was isolated from a man in his sixties or seventies with acute or convalescent COVID-19. This CDR3 is CASSLQVNEQFF. The CDR3 DNA sequence: TGCGCCAGCAGCTTACAGGTAAATGAGCAGTTCTTC.